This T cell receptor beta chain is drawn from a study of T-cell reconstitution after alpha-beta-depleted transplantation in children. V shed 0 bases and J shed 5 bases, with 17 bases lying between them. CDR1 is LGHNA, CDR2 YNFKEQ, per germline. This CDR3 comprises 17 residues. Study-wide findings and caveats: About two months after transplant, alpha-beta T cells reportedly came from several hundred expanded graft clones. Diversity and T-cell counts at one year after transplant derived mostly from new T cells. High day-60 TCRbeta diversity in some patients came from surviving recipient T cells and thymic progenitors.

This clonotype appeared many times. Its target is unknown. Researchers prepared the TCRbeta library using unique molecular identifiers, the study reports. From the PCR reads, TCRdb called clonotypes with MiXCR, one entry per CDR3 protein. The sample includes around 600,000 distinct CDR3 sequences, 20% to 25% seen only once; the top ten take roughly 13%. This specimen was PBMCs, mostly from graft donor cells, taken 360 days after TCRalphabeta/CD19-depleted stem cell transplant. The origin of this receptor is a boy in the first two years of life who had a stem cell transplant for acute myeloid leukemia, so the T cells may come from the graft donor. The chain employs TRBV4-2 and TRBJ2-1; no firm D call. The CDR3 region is CASSQDWIRYPDNEQFF. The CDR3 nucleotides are TGTGCCAGCAGCCAAGATTGGATCAGGTACCCGGACAATGAGCAGTTCTTC.